Below are 22 T cell receptor beta chains sequenced from a single sample in a study of T cell repertoires in aging, cancer and after chemotherapy. Rearranged V-D-J TRB sequences were amplified with a mixed TRB-A/B primer pool. TCRdb re-derived calls from the multiplex PCR reads in MiXCR, one entry per CDR3 protein. The sample consists of over 4,500 distinct CDR3 sequences, roughly 27% of them appearing once. The template was genomic DNA from peripheral blood, not RNA. The sequencing input was blood. These receptors were collected from a human donor in good health.

CDR3 DNA: TGTGCCTGGGGAGGGGACTCCTATAATTCACCCCTCCACTTT. Translated, it gives CAWGGDSYNSPLHF. The chain couples TRBV30 to TRBJ1-6; possibly TRBD1 for D (5 bases). The CDR3 loop spans 14 amino acids. Between the trimmed V and J ends, which lost 5 bases and 0 bases, there was a span of 8 bases. CDR1 and CDR2 (germline): GTSNPN, SVGIG (reference sequence).

This clonotype is termed medium-sized (0.01 to 0.1%). This chain connects TRBV6-5 to TRBJ1-3; unclear D gene. Trimming cost V 6 bases and J 4 bases, with 10 bases left between them. The V gene's germline CDR1 is MNHEY and CDR2 SVGAGI. The CDR3 extends over 13 amino acids. The CDR3 is CASSIRRGNTIYF. The CDR3 nucleotides are TGTGCCAGCAGCATCCGCCGGGGAAACACCATATATTTT.

This clonotype is classed as medium-sized (0.01 to 0.1%). V usage is TRBV6-1 and J usage is TRBJ1-2; 9 positions match TRBD1. J gave up 4 bases and V 6 bases, and 6 bases lay outside the gene matches. Germline loops: CDR1 MNHNS, CDR2 SASEGT. This CDR3 spans 14 amino acids. CDR3 region: CASRMDRGSYGYTF. In nucleotides, the CDR3 is TGTGCCAGCAGGATGGACAGGGGCAGCTATGGCTACACCTTC.

This chain uses TRBV14 with TRBJ2-5; 7 bases fit TRBD2. There are 14 residues in the CDR3. V dropped 2 bases and J dropped 6; count of bases not matched to a gene: 6. Germline V gives CDR1 SGHDN, CDR2 FVKESK. CDR3 sequence: CASSQSSGAQTQYF. CDR3 sequence (DNA): TGTGCCAGCAGCCAATCGAGCGGGGCGCAGACCCAGTACTTC.

This clonotype appeared a few times. The chain carries TRBV24-1 and TRBJ2-1, with 7 bases aligning to TRBD2. Trimming cost V 4 bases and J 5 bases; bases outside gene matches: 7. The V gene's germline CDR1 is KGHDR and CDR2 SFDVKD. The CDR3 is 15 amino acids. CDR3 DNA sequence: TGTGCCACCAGTGAGCCTGGGACTACGAACAATGAGCAGTTCTTC. Its protein is CATSEPGTTNNEQFF.

The chain is built from TRBV9 and TRBJ2-3; 8 bases map to TRBD2. Looked up from germline, CDR1 is SGDLS and CDR2 is YYNGEE. With 8 bases clipped from V and 1 base from J, the junction kept 9 bases outside the gene matches. This CDR3 comprises 15 residues. CDR3 sequence: CASQKLAVGTDTQYF. As DNA, the CDR3 is TGTGCCAGTCAAAAACTAGCGGTCGGCACAGATACGCAGTATTTT.

This clonotype has more than one count but fewer than ten. The chain carries TRBV6-1 and TRBJ1-3; 10 positions match TRBD1. Germline assignment: CDR1 MNHNS and CDR2 SASEGT. V was pared by 4 bases and J by 0 bases, with 9 bases of the junction left unmatched. The CDR3 has 18 residues. CDR3 region: CASSVSSGTGDSGNTIYF. The CDR3, as DNA: TGTGCCAGCAGTGTGAGCTCCGGGACAGGGGACTCTGGAAACACCATATATTTT.

The J gene is TRBJ2-3, the V gene TRBV11-2; no clear D gene. Trimming shortened V by 1 base and J by 5 bases, and 10 bases separated the two germline ends. Germline V lookup: CDR1 SGHAT, CDR2 FQNNGV. The CDR3 is 14 amino acids. CDR3 nucleotides: TGTGCCAGCAGCTTAGTTGCCCTTGGAGATACGCAGTATTTT. It translates to CASSLVALGDTQYF. Variable domain in full (rest from reference TRBV11-2 and TRBJ2-3): EAGVAQSPRYKIIEKRQSVAFWCNPISGHATLYWYQQILGQGPKLLIQFQNNGVVDDSQLPKDRFSAERLKGVDSTLKIQPAKLEDSAVYLCASSLVALGDTQYFGPGTRLTVL.

This clonotype has only a few counts. This chain joins TRBV12-3 or TRBV12-4 and TRBJ2-7; tentative D call: TRBD1 (8 bases). V shed 7 bases and J shed 9 bases, with 25 bases lying between them. The CDR3 runs to 15 residues. For the CDR3, the DNA is TGTGCCAGCAAAACAGGGGGAGGGACCCATTCAGGGCAGTACTTC. As protein: CASKTGGGTHSGQYF.

The chain employs TRBV10-1 and TRBJ1-1, with a tentative D call TRBD1 (5 bases). V was clipped by 3 bases and J by 3 bases, with 8 bases between them. CDR3 length: 13 amino acids. CDR1 and CDR2 (germline): WNHNN, SYGVQD (reference sequence). The CDR3 is CASSDGGDTEAFF. Written as DNA, the CDR3 is TGCGCCAGCAGTGATGGAGGGGACACTGAAGCTTTCTTT.

By share of the sample, this clonotype is medium-sized. Here the CDR3 DNA reads TGTGCCAGCAGTTCACAGCCTTCCTACGAGCAGTACTTC. Encoded protein: CASSSQPSYEQYF. This rearrangement joins TRBV27 to TRBJ2-7; D ambiguous. Trimming removed 4 bases at V and 1 base at J, with 8 bases between. This CDR3 is 13 amino acids long. Per germline, CDR1 MNHEY and CDR2 SMNVEV (reference sequence).

This clonotype was found a few times. The chain employs TRBV5-4 and TRBJ2-4; D is undetermined. The V and J ends lost 2 bases and 2 bases respectively, with 8 bases between them. Germline values: CDR1 SGHNT, CDR2 YYREEE (reference sequence). The CDR3 spans 14 residues. DNA for the CDR3: TGTGCCAGCAGCTTTTCAGGACCCAAAAACATTCAGTACTTC. This gives the protein CASSFSGPKNIQYF.

This clonotype is medium-sized (0.01 to 0.1%) within its sample. The chain recombines TRBV6-1 with TRBJ1-1, with D hard to call. V lost 1 base and J lost 2, with 11 bases in between. Per germline, CDR1 MNHNS and CDR2 SASEGT. This CDR3 has 15 residues. CDR3 in amino acids: CASSEGRQTNTEAFF. The CDR3 bases are TGTGCCAGCAGTGAAGGACGGCAGACCAACACTGAAGCTTTCTTT.

Relative to its sample, this clonotype is medium-sized. This chain's CDR3 is CASSSGLASLEQFF. The CDR3 DNA reads TGTGCCAGCAGCTCGGGACTAGCAAGTCTTGAGCAGTTCTTC. This sequence joins TRBV5-6 and TRBJ2-1; 9 bases align to TRBD2. Trimming took 3 bases from V and 9 from J; bases not matched to a gene: 7. Germline CDR1 SGHDT, CDR2 YYEEEE. The length of the CDR3 is 14 residues.

The chain uses TRBV6-1 and TRBJ2-3; no reliable D call. The CDR3 runs 12 residues. V was trimmed by 2 bases and J by 5 bases, leaving 5 bases between them. CDR1 is MNHNS, CDR2 SASEGT, per germline. The CDR3 spells CASSEIGDTQYF. CDR3 DNA sequence: TGTGCCAGCAGTGAAATAGGAGATACGCAGTATTTT.

Worth noting for this clonotype: A read error is possible here, since a much larger clone lies one base away. The chain combines TRBV7-6 with TRBJ2-5; TRBD2 matches at 9 bases. Germline V gene data show CDR1 as SGHVS and CDR2 as FNYEAQ. After removal of 5 bases from V and 1 base from J, the junction contained 8 bases not matched to a gene. The CDR3 runs 16 residues. CDR3 nucleotide sequence: TGTGCCAGCAGCATCTCCCAGACTAGCGGCCAAGAGACCCAGTACTTC. Translating gives CASSISQTSGQETQYF. The variable domain in full, completed from reference TRBV7-6 and TRBJ2-5, reads GAGVSQSPRYKVTKRGQDVALRCDPISGHVSLYWYRQALGQGPEFLTYFNYEAQQDKSGLPNDRFSAERPEGSISTLTIQRTEQRDSAMYRCASSISQTSGQETQYFGPGTRLLVL.

This clonotype rates as medium-sized. The rearrangement links TRBV19 to TRBJ2-1, with 14 bases lining up with TRBD2. CDR3 length: 17 amino acids. Germline trimming cut 5 bases from V and 0 bases from J; bases unmatched to any gene: 3. The V gene's germline CDR1 is LNHDA and CDR2 SQIVND (reference sequence). CDR3 protein: CASSRGTSGSSYNEQFF. CDR3 sequence (DNA): TGTGCCAGTAGTCGAGGGACTAGCGGGAGCTCCTACAATGAGCAGTTCTTC.

The V gene is TRBV6-2 or TRBV6-3, the J gene TRBJ2-3; 8 bases are a match to TRBD2. J was trimmed by 4 bases and V by 5 bases; bases with no gene match: 2. This CDR3 has 13 residues. CDR1 MNHEY and CDR2 SVGEGT come from the germline V gene. The CDR3 loop reads CASSSGGADTQYF. DNA for the CDR3: TGTGCCAGCAGTAGCGGGGGTGCAGATACGCAGTATTTT.

This clonotype was seen only a few times. V and J are TRBV7-2 and TRBJ1-4; D may be TRBD1 (5 bases). The length of the CDR3 is 13 residues. Germline values: CDR1 SGHTA, CDR2 FQGNSA. V gave up 5 bases and J gave up 10 bases, with 14 bases separating them. The CDR3 protein is CASSPPGRGKLFF. In DNA form, the CDR3 reads TGTGCCAGCAGCCCCCCGGGTAGGGGAAAACTGTTTTTT.

A word on this clonotype: A single base separates this from a much larger clone, so it may be a read error. The chain combines TRBV6-5 with TRBJ2-7; either TRBD1 or TRBD2 may supply D (7 bases each). V lost 0 bases, J lost 2 bases, and 20 bases lay in between. Per germline, CDR1 MNHEY and CDR2 SVGAGI. There are 18 residues in the CDR3. This CDR3 is CASSYSMAGGEPTYEQYF. In DNA, the CDR3 is TGTGCCAGCAGTTACTCGATGGCAGGGGGGGAACCCACCTACGAGCAGTACTTC.

The chain combines TRBV5-4 with TRBJ2-2; possibly TRBD1 or TRBD2 for D (5 bases each). The V gene lost 2 bases and the J gene lost 6 bases, with 11 bases spanning the gap. CDR1 is SGHNT and CDR2 is YYREEE in the germline V gene (reference sequence). This CDR3 region has 14 residues. The CDR3 nucleotides are TGTGCCAGCAGCTTTCGAAGAGGGGCCGGGGAGCTGTTTTTT. It yields the protein CASSFRRGAGELFF.

The chain combines TRBV11-1 with TRBJ1-1, with 7 bases aligning to TRBD1. CDR1 is SGHAT, CDR2 FQDESV, per germline (reference sequence). J was trimmed by 4 bases and V by 8 bases; bases with no gene match: 10. CDR3 length equals 14 residues. Here the CDR3 reads CASSSGGVGTEAFF. The DNA of the CDR3 is TGTGCCAGCTCATCAGGGGGAGTGGGCACTGAAGCTTTCTTT.